This TCR beta chain derives from a study of blood T cell repertoires in COVID-19. Turning to the study itself: Sites across the United States, Italy and Spain contributed samples from acute and convalescent COVID-19. Sample material is recorded as cDNA or gDNA derived from T cells, B-cell-depleted T cells, or PBMCs.

This clone has just a few counts. Germline V gene sequence: CDR1 MGHRA, CDR2 YSYEKL. The V end was cut by 2 bases, the J end by 11 bases, with 18 bases between. The CDR3 consists of 15 residues. Seattle patients were enrolled while actively infected and followed longitudinally. TCRdb's copy holds only in-frame clones and misses some; the assay was immunoSEQ multiplex PCR. The data contain 390,000 or so clones, over 75% of them seen just once; the ten biggest clones take up about 10%. The clonotype originates from a woman in her 30s with COVID-19, enrolled during active disease. The sequenced sample was peripheral blood. J is TRBJ1-4 and V is TRBV4-1, with D possibly matching TRBD1 (5 bases). The chain's CDR3 is CASSQQQVSLKKLFF. CDR3 DNA sequence: TGCGCCAGCAGCCAACAACAGGTCTCCCTTAAGAAACTGTTTTTT.